These T cell receptor beta chains were read from a single sample in a study of shared clonotypes between healthy human individuals. The table came from immunoSEQ multiplex PCR; TCRdb's copy has only in-frame clones and leaves some out. The sample yields 2.3 million or so clones, more than 80% seen once. Sequencing input: naive CD4+ T cells from PBMCs. These receptors were taken from a man aged 18 to 30 in good health. Some clones in this sample may be carry-over from other donors' samples. The CDR3 runs from the conserved cysteine through the conserved F or W. The D gene is left open where the match is weak. A row's size may be missing; if present it is once, few, many or a size class.

TRBJ1-2 TRBV13 - - TGTGCCAGCAGCGCAGGACGGCAGGACTATGGCTACACCTTC CASSAGRQDYGYTF
TRBJ2-7 TRBV5-4 once TRBD2 TGTGCCAGCAGCTTGGGACTAGCGAAGAGCTACGAGCAGTACTTC CASSLGLAKSYEQYF
TRBJ2-3 TRBV7-8 once - TGTGCCAGCAGCTTAGAAGGAGGCACAGATACGCAGTATTTT CASSLEGGTDTQYF
TRBJ2-5 TRBV6-1 - TRBD1 TGTGCCAGCACACGGACAGGGGAACGTAGGGAGACCCAGTACTTC CASTRTGERRETQYF
TRBJ2-7 TRBV9 - - TGTGCCAGCAGCTCCTCTTATAGAGGGTCCTACGAGCAGTACTTC CASSSSYRGSYEQYF
TRBJ2-7 TRBV7-2 - - TGTGCCAGCAGCTTAGACCCAGGGGGGTCCTACGAGCAGTACTTC CASSLDPGGSYEQYF
TRBJ2-3 TRBV11-2 - - TGTGCCAGCAGCGTCGATGCCAGGGGCTTAGATACGCAGTATTTT CASSVDARGLDTQYF
TRBJ2-1 TRBV15 - TRBD2 TGTGCCACCTCGTTTTTGGCGGGAGCCTCCTATGAGCAGTTCTTC CATSFLAGASYEQFF
TRBJ2-7 TRBV5-1 few - TGCGCCAGCAGCTTTTGGGGCTACGAGCAGTACTTC CASSFWGYEQYF
TRBJ2-3 TRBV11-3 once TRBD1 TGTGCCAGCAGCTATGGACAGGGGGCGACAGATACGCAGTATTTT CASSYGQGATDTQYF
TRBJ1-1 TRBV10-3 few - TGTGCCATCAGTGAGTCGGGGGGGAACACTGAAGCTTTCTTT CAISESGGNTEAFF
TRBJ1-3 TRBV7-7 - - TGTGCCAGCAGCCCCCCGGGGCCTGGAAACACCATATATTTT CASSPPGPGNTIYF
TRBJ2-2 TRBV19 - TRBD2 TGTGCCAGTAGTATAGACCCCCCACTAGCGGGAGGGGTCGGGGAGCTGTTTTTT CASSIDPPLAGGVGELFF
TRBJ2-7 TRBV11-2 once TRBD2 TGTGCCAGCAGCTCGGGACTAGATACCTACGAGCAGTACTTC CASSSGLDTYEQYF
TRBJ1-2 TRBV25-1 once - TGTGCCAGCAGTGGGTCCCCAGCAGGGCTGGGAGGCTACACCTTC CASSGSPAGLGGYTF
TRBJ1-4 TRBV5-1 - - TGCGCCAGCAGCTTGGGAGGGAGTCGCGAAAAACTGTTTTTT CASSLGGSREKLFF
TRBJ2-3 TRBV27 - TRBD1 TGTGCCAGCAGTTTACCTCACGGGACAGCGAGCACAGATACGCAGTATTTT CASSLPHGTASTDTQYF
TRBJ2-1 TRBV7-6 once TRBD1 TGTGCCAGCAGCTTAGACCGGGACAGGGGCAATGAGCAGTTCTTC CASSLDRDRGNEQFF
TRBJ1-1 TRBV7-2 - - TGTGCCAGCAGGCGGGAGGCTGAAGCTTTCTTT CASRREAEAFF
TRBJ2-2 TRBV11-2 - - TGTGCCAGCAGCTTAGTGGTTTGGGTTAGTAACACCGGGGAGCTGTTTTTT CASSLVVWVSNTGELFF
TRBJ2-7 TRBV18 - TRBD2 TGTGCCAGCTCAGAAACTAGCGGGAGAGCCTACGAGCAGTACTTC CASSETSGRAYEQYF
TRBJ2-2 TRBV2 once - TGTGCCAGCAGTACGGGGGACCGCGCGAACACCGGGGAGCTGTTTTTT CASSTGDRANTGELFF
TRBJ1-5 TRBV23-1 - - TGCGCCAGCAGTCAATTCTGGCAGGGGCCCGTGCCAGGGGCCAATCAGCCCCAGCATTTT CASSQFWQGPVPGANQPQHF
TRBJ2-7 TRBV5-1 - TRBD2 TGCGCCAGCAGCCCGGGACTAGTAGCCAGCTACGAGCAGTACTTC CASSPGLVASYEQYF
TRBJ1-2 TRBV30 - - TGTGCCTGGAGTGTACCAATAAGCTACACCTTC CAWSVPISYTF
TRBJ2-7 TRBV5-1 - - TGCGCCAGCAGCTTGAGGGGGGGCCGCTCCTACGAGCAGTACTTC CASSLRGGRSYEQYF
TRBJ2-7 TRBV10-3 - - TGTGCCATCAGTGAGACAGGATACGAGCAGTACTTC CAISETGYEQYF
TRBJ2-3 TRBV20-1 once - TGCAGTGCTACCGGGATAGTCGGGCAGTATTTT CSATGIVGQYF
TRBJ2-6 TRBV5-6 - - TGTGCCAGCAGCTTCGGACCGGGCTCTGGGGCCAACGTCCTGACTTTC CASSFGPGSGANVLTF
TRBJ1-5 TRBV28 - - TGTGCCAGCATGCAGGGGTTCCTGAATCAGCCCCAGCATTTT CASMQGFLNQPQHF
TRBJ2-6 TRBV14 - - TGTGCCAGCGGTCTCACTGGGGCCAACGTCCTGACTTTC CASGLTGANVLTF
TRBJ2-3 TRBV19 - - TGTGCCAGTAGTCGTGCGGGAGATACGCAGTATTTT CASSRAGDTQYF
TRBJ2-7 TRBV6-5 once - TGTGCCAGCAGTTACCGCCACTCCTACGAGCAGTACTTC CASSYRHSYEQYF
TRBJ2-5 TRBV7-7 - TRBD1 TGTGCCAGCAGCCAGGGACAGGGTCGGGAGACCCAGTACTTC CASSQGQGRETQYF
TRBJ1-1 TRBV29-1 - - TGCAGCGGCTACAGGGACGGAGGCACTGAAGCTTTCTTT CSGYRDGGTEAFF
TRBJ1-5 TRBV19 - TRBD1 TGTGCCAGTAGTAAAGACAGGGATCAGCCCCAGCATTTT CASSKDRDQPQHF
TRBJ1-3 TRBV30 - TRBD1 TGTGCCTGCCCATATGCAGGGGGCACTGGAAACACCATATATTTT CACPYAGGTGNTIYF
TRBJ2-7 TRBV28 - - TGTGCCAGCAGTTTTCGGTTGCACCCGATACCTTACGAGCAGTACTTC CASSFRLHPIPYEQYF
TRBJ1-2 TRBV7-2 - - TGTGCCAGCAGCCCGCGTTGGGGGGCGCACTATGGCTACACCTTC CASSPRWGAHYGYTF
TRBJ2-3 TRBV4-1 - - TGCGCCAGCAGCCAAGATAGGAGAACCGATACGCAGTATTTT CASSQDRRTDTQYF
TRBJ2-3 TRBV2 - TRBD2 TGTGCCTCCCAGACTAGCGGGAGTGGGGATACGCAGTATTTT CASQTSGSGDTQYF
TRBJ1-1 TRBV7-9 - TRBD1 TGTGCCAGCAGCCGAGGACAGGGGGACCCTGAAGCTTTCTTT CASSRGQGDPEAFF
TRBJ1-2 TRBV19 - - TGTGCCAGTAGTATAGAAGACTATGGCTACACCTTC CASSIEDYGYTF
TRBJ2-5 TRBV7-3 - - TGTGCCAGCAGCTTAGATAGGGATGAGACCCAGTACTTC CASSLDRDETQYF
TRBJ1-5 TRBV6-5 few - TGTGCCAGCCAAAGGCATAGCAATCAGCCCCAGCATTTT CASQRHSNQPQHF
TRBJ2-1 TRBV28 - - TGTGCCAGCAGTATAGCCCTCGTGGGGAATGAGCAGTTCTTC CASSIALVGNEQFF
TRBJ2-6 TRBV7-6 - - TGTGCCAGCAGCTTAAGGAGGGGCGGGGAAGGAGCTGGGGCCAACGTCCTGACTTTC CASSLRRGGEGAGANVLTF
TRBJ2-7 TRBV11-2 - TRBD2 TGTGCCAGCAGCGTCTACCCGGGACTAGCGGGATACGAGCAGTACTTC CASSVYPGLAGYEQYF
TRBJ1-1 TRBV18 once TRBD1 TGTGCCAGCTCACCACTGGGACAGGGGGCGACTGAAGCTTTCTTT CASSPLGQGATEAFF
TRBJ1-1 TRBV20-1 - - TGCAGTGCGGGACCGAACACTGAAGCTTTCTTT CSAGPNTEAFF
TRBJ1-1 TRBV28 - - TGTGCCAGCAGTTTATTAGGACGGCAAGACACTGAAGCTTTCTTT CASSLLGRQDTEAFF
TRBJ2-5 TRBV5-3 - - TGTGCCAGAAGCTTGGGAGGCCTTGGTTTGGACTTC CARSLGGLGLDF
TRBJ2-7 TRBV13 once TRBD2 TGTGCCAGCAGCCCACCCCGGACTAGCGGGATGTACGAGCAGTACTTC CASSPPRTSGMYEQYF
TRBJ1-4 TRBV7-2 - - TGTGCCAGCAGCTTAGCGTCGGGGGAAAAACTGTTTTTT CASSLASGEKLFF